The T cell receptor beta chain under discussion was sequenced for a study of metastatic and nonmetastatic thyroid tumors. Background on the study: Both malignant and benign thyroid patients supplied peripheral blood and tumor or nodule tissue samples, across which the repertoires of these patients were then compared. Study conclusions and caveats: When malignant thyroid tumors were compared with benign nodules, TCR beta diversity was reportedly significantly higher in the malignant tumors. This held in both blood and tumor samples.

Germline V gene sequence: CDR1 SGHRS, CDR2 YFSETQ. This CDR3 region has 13 residues. V shed 0 bases and J shed 2 bases, with 6 bases lying between them. With MiXCR, TCRdb called clones anew from the PCR reads. The repertoire holds about 70,000 clones, with around 18% as singletons. This clone was detected many times. Its antigen is not known. Additional DNA sequences in this sample encode the identical CDR3. Patients had received no treatment of any kind before thyroid surgery. Sequenced sample: blood. The TCR comes from a female donor with papillary thyroid cancer or a benign thyroid nodule (not recorded which). Some clones in this sample may be carry-over from other donors' samples. V and J are TRBV5-1 and TRBJ2-7; D is ambiguous. The CDR3 spells CASSLEPTYEQYF. For the CDR3, the DNA is TGCGCCAGCAGCTTGGAGCCGACCTACGAGCAGTACTTC.